A selection of T cell receptor beta chains follows, all from one sample in a study of cytomegalovirus exposure and HLA in healthy donors. Clones were read by immunoSEQ multiplex PCR, and TCRdb kept only the in-frame ones, dropping some. Of 150,000 to 200,000 clones in the sample, roughly 79% are singletons; the top ten hold roughly 0.99%. Source material: PBMCs. The receptors stem from a woman in her thirties or forties in good health and CMV-seronegative. Each CDR3 is given with its conserved first and last residue. The order of the fields is CDR3 protein, CDR3 DNA, D gene, V gene, clone size, J gene. A D gene is named only where the DNA matches it firmly. Size is stated for part of the rows, as once, few or many counts, or as a class when the clone is expanded.

CDR3: CASSSSGTSGRGHEQYF
DNA: TGTGCCAGCAGCTCATCCGGGACTAGCGGGAGGGGGCACGAGCAGTACTTC
D: TRBD2
V: TRBV7-9
size: -
J: TRBJ2-7

CDR3: CSVPGGAEAFF
DNA: TGCAGCGTTCCAGGGGGTGCTGAAGCTTTCTTT
D: TRBD1
V: TRBV29-1
size: -
J: TRBJ1-1

CDR3: CASSPSGKGMDEQYF
DNA: TGTGCCAGCAGCCCTAGCGGGAAGGGCATGGACGAGCAGTACTTC
D: TRBD2
V: TRBV6-6
size: -
J: TRBJ2-7

CDR3: CASSRGKQETQYF
DNA: TGTGCCAGTAGTCGGGGTAAACAAGAGACCCAGTACTTC
D: -
V: TRBV19
size: -
J: TRBJ2-5

CDR3: CASSDPDTFEKLFF
DNA: TGTGCCAGCAGTGACCCTGACACATTCGAAAAACTGTTTTTT
D: -
V: TRBV25-1
size: -
J: TRBJ1-4

CDR3: CASSETGLYEQYF
DNA: TGTGCCAGCAGTGAGACAGGGCTCTACGAGCAGTACTTC
D: TRBD1
V: TRBV28
size: -
J: TRBJ2-7

CDR3: CASSGQNTEAFF
DNA: TGTGCCAGCAGTGGACAGAACACTGAAGCTTTCTTT
D: -
V: TRBV2
size: few
J: TRBJ1-1

CDR3: CASSFEGARQEKLFF
DNA: TGCGCCAGCAGCTTCGAGGGGGCGCGGCAGGAAAAACTGTTTTTT
D: TRBD1
V: TRBV5-1
size: -
J: TRBJ1-4

CDR3: CASSQDEAERQPQHF
DNA: TGTGCCAGCAGCCAAGACGAGGCGGAGCGCCAGCCCCAGCATTTT
D: -
V: TRBV4-2
size: -
J: TRBJ1-5

CDR3: CASSMGYQGTGTEAFF
DNA: TGTGCCAGTAGTATGGGTTATCAGGGGACCGGCACTGAAGCTTTCTTT
D: -
V: TRBV19
size: -
J: TRBJ1-1

CDR3: CASSPGLAGGWGLDEQYF
DNA: TGTGCCAGCAGCCCGGGACTAGCGGGAGGGTGGGGATTAGACGAGCAGTACTTC
D: TRBD2
V: TRBV7-9
size: -
J: TRBJ2-7

CDR3: CASLLAGGEQYF
DNA: TGTGCCAGCCTATTAGCGGGAGGGGAGCAGTACTTC
D: TRBD2
V: TRBV28
size: -
J: TRBJ2-7

CDR3: CARSGPGTSGKGTYNEQFF
DNA: TGTGCCAGAAGCGGACCCGGGACTAGCGGGAAGGGTACCTACAATGAGCAGTTCTTC
D: TRBD2
V: TRBV5-3
size: -
J: TRBJ2-1

CDR3: CASSGQVTEAFF
DNA: TGTGCCAGCAGCGGTCAGGTTACTGAAGCTTTCTTT
D: -
V: TRBV28
size: -
J: TRBJ1-1

CDR3: CASSVGPGELFF
DNA: TGTGCCAGCAGCGTGGGCCCCGGGGAGCTGTTTTTT
D: -
V: TRBV7-9
size: -
J: TRBJ2-2

CDR3: CASSGLRGGNEQFF
DNA: TGTGCCAGCAGTGGGTTGCGGGGAGGTAATGAGCAGTTCTTC
D: -
V: TRBV2
size: once
J: TRBJ2-1

CDR3: CASSLFGTGALGRDTQYF
DNA: TGCGCCAGCAGCTTGTTTGGGACAGGGGCCCTAGGTAGAGATACGCAGTATTTT
D: TRBD1
V: TRBV5-1
size: -
J: TRBJ2-3

CDR3: CSVHISGIYEQYF
DNA: TGCAGCGTCCATATAAGCGGGATATACGAGCAGTACTTC
D: TRBD2
V: TRBV29-1
size: few
J: TRBJ2-7

CDR3: CASKLAGPGGEQYF
DNA: TGTGCCAGCAAACTAGCGGGGCCTGGAGGCGAGCAGTACTTC
D: TRBD2
V: TRBV27
size: few
J: TRBJ2-7

CDR3: CASSHTSGTDYEQYF
DNA: TGTGCCAGCAGTCATACTTCCGGGACAGATTACGAGCAGTACTTC
D: TRBD1
V: TRBV14
size: -
J: TRBJ2-7

CDR3: CASTPGLAGSTDTQYF
DNA: TGTGCCAGCACCCCGGGGCTAGCGGGATCGACAGATACGCAGTATTTT
D: TRBD2
V: TRBV28
size: -
J: TRBJ2-3

CDR3: CASSLQGQQSYEQYF
DNA: TGCGCCAGCAGCCTGCAGGGACAGCAGTCCTACGAGCAGTACTTC
D: TRBD1
V: TRBV5-1
size: -
J: TRBJ2-7

CDR3: CASRTQGRNEKLFF
DNA: TGTGCCAGCAGGACCCAGGGAAGGAATGAAAAACTGTTTTTT
D: -
V: TRBV28
size: few
J: TRBJ1-4

CDR3: CASSIDKGTGAYNEQFF
DNA: TGTGCCAGTAGTATAGATAAAGGGACAGGGGCCTACAATGAGCAGTTCTTC
D: TRBD1
V: TRBV19
size: -
J: TRBJ2-1

CDR3: CAWSVLSRSGNTIYF
DNA: TGTGCCTGGAGTGTACTGAGCAGGTCTGGAAACACCATATATTTT
D: -
V: TRBV30
size: -
J: TRBJ1-3

CDR3: CASSLGQGLGYEQYF
DNA: TGCGCCAGCAGCTTGGGACAGGGGCTCGGGTACGAGCAGTACTTC
D: TRBD1
V: TRBV5-1
size: -
J: TRBJ2-7

CDR3: CASSLQNTEAFF
DNA: TGTGCCAGCAGTTTACAGAACACTGAAGCTTTCTTT
D: -
V: TRBV28
size: -
J: TRBJ1-1

CDR3: CASSEDRSRNQPQHF
DNA: TGTGCCAGCAGTGAAGATCGGTCTCGGAATCAGCCCCAGCATTTT
D: -
V: TRBV6-1
size: -
J: TRBJ1-5